This T cell receptor beta chain was recorded in a study of shared clonotypes between healthy human individuals. Germline-derived CDR1 and CDR2 are LGHNA and YSLEER. The germline V and J ends were trimmed by 2 bases and 2 bases, with 10 bases remaining between them. CDR3 length: 14 amino acids. Unsorted PBMC replicate PCRs used approximately 280 ng DNA, tens of thousands of T cell genomes. Methods used by the authors: ImmunoSEQ sequences covered only the junction and lacked quality scores; filtering therefore differed. TCRdb's copy holds only in-frame clones and misses some; the assay was immunoSEQ multiplex PCR. The V and J calls and clone size were taken over from that table, and D and trimming were inferred from the DNA. Among some 480,000 clones, roughly 78% were seen once, and the ten largest hold about 12%. Study-level points and caveats: In this cohort, only blood was sampled, and tissue repertoires likely differ. An anticipated effect of sequencing depth on clonotype sharing among donors was recognized.

Comments on this clone: The target antigen is unknown. The sample contains more than one DNA sequence encoding this CDR3.

Material: PBMCs. The receptor was isolated from a woman aged 40 to 49 in good health. Some clones in this sample may be carry-over from other donors' samples. The chain recombines TRBV4-3 with TRBJ2-7; D may correspond to TRBD1 or TRBD2 (5 bases each). CDR3 nucleotides: TGCGCCAGCAGCCAAACAGAGGGACCCTACGAGCAGTACTTC. Translated: CASSQTEGPYEQYF.